Below, one T cell receptor (beta chain) is given with its context. Its cognate antigen is unknown. TCRdb passed the 5' RACE reads through MiXCR, listing each CDR3 protein once. The repertoire includes approximately 390,000 distinct CDR3 sequences, roughly 15% of them detected once, and under 25% sits in the top ten. The data originate from a study of T-cell memory formation after mild COVID-19. Broader study findings: Memory cells collected pre-infection included some clones that later responded, suggesting cross-reactive memory joined.

The V end was cut by 7 bases, the J end by 5 bases, with 12 bases between. Germline lookup yields CDR1 SQVTM and CDR2 ANQGSEA. This CDR3 comprises 11 residues. V usage is TRBV29-1 and J usage is TRBJ2-7; possible D gene TRBD2, 5 bases. This TCR derives from a man younger than 35 who had mild COVID-19 (a few samples of this study predate the infection). Cell type and time point are not known. Sequencing input: PBMCs or a T cell subset sorted from them (not recorded which). DNA for the CDR3: TGCAGCGCCCTAGCTACCCACGAGCAGTACTTC. It yields the protein CSALATHEQYF.